The clone carrying this T cell receptor beta chain was observed a few times. What it binds is not known. This record comes from a study of T cells after yellow fever vaccination. The germline gives CDR1 SGHRS, CDR2 YFSETQ. The V gene end was trimmed by 4 bases and the J gene end by 6 bases; junction bases not matched to a gene: 12. The CDR3 has 16 amino acids. One entry per CDR3 protein results from TCRdb running MiXCR on the 5' RACE reads. The sample consists of hundreds of thousands of distinct CDR3 sequences, less than 20% of them appearing once. Study-wide points: Reappearance after the booster was seen for most primary-vaccination clones, at 95% to 96% CD4 and 70% to 90% CD8.

The chain uses TRBV5-1 and TRBJ1-5; 8 nucleotides agree with TRBD1. The specimen comprised PBMCs, sampled 4 to 6 days after the first yellow fever vaccination. This clonotype was sampled from a man younger than 35 who received the YFV17D yellow fever vaccine. DNA of the CDR3: TGCGCCAGCAGCCCCGGACAGGGCGGAGAAACTCAGCCCCAGCATTTT. This gives the protein CASSPGQGGETQPQHF.